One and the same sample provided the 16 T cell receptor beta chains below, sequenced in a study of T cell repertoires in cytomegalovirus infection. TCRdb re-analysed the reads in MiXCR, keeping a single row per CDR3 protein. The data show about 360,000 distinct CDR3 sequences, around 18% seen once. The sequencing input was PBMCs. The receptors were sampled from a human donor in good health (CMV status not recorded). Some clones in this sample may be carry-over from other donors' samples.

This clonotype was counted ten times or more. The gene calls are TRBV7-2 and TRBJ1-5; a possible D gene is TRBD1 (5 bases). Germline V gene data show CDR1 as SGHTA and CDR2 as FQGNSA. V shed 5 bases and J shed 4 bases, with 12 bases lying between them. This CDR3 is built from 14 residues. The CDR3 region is CASSQRGGNQPQHF. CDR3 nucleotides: TGTGCCAGCAGCCAGCGGGGGGGAAATCAGCCCCAGCATTTT.

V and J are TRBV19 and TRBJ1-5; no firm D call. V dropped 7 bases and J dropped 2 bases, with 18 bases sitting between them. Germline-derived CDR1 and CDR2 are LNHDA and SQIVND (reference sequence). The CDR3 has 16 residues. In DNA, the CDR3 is TGTGCCAGTACCCGTTTTGGTGGTGGGGGCAATCAGCCCCAGCATTTT. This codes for CASTRFGGGGNQPQHF.

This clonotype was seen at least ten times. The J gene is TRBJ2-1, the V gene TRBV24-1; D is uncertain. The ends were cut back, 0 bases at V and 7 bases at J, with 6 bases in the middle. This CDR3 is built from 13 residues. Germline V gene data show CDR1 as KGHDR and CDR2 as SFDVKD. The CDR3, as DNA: TGTGCCACCAGTGATTTGCGTGGAAATGAGCAGTTCTTC. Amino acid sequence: CATSDLRGNEQFF.

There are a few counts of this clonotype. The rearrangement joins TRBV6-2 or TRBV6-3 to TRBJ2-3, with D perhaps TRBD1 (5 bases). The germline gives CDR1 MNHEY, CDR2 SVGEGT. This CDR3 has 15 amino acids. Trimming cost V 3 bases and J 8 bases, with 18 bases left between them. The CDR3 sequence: CASSYPGSWGGTQYF. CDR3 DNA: TGTGCCAGCAGTTATCCCGGATCTTGGGGCGGTACGCAGTATTTT.

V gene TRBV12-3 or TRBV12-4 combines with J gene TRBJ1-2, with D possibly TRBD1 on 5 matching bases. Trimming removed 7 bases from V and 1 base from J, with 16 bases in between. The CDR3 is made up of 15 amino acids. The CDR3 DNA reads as TGTGCCAGCACCAACGAGGGGTATTTTAACTATGGCTACACCTTC. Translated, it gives CASTNEGYFNYGYTF.

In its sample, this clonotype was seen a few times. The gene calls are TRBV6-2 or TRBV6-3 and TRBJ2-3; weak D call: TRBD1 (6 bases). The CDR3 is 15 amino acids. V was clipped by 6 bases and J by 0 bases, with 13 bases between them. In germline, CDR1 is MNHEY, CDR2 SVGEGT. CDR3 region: CASSRADRSTDTQYF. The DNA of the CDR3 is TGTGCCAGCAGCCGAGCGGACAGAAGCACAGATACGCAGTATTTT.

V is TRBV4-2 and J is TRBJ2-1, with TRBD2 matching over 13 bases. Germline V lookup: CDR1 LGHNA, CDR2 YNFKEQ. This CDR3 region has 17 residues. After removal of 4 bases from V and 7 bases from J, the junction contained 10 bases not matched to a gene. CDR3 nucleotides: TGTGCCAGCAGCCGCAGACTAGCGGGAGGCCCCGGGAATGAGCAGTTCTTC. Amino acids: CASSRRLAGGPGNEQFF.

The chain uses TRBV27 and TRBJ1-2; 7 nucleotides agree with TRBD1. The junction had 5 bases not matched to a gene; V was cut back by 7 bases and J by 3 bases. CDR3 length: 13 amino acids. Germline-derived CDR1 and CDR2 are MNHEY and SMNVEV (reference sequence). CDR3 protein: CASKEGQHYGYTF. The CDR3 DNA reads TGTGCCAGCAAGGAGGGACAGCACTATGGCTACACCTTC.

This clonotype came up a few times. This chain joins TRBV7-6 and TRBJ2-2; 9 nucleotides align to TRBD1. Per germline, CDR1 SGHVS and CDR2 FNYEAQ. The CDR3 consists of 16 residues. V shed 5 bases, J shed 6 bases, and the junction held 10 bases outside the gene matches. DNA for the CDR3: TGTGCCAGCAGCCCCCCGGGACAGGGCCTCCCCGGGGAGCTGTTTTTT. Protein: CASSPPGQGLPGELFF. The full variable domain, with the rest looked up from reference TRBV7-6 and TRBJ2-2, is GAGVSQSPRYKVTKRGQDVALRCDPISGHVSLYWYRQALGQGPEFLTYFNYEAQQDKSGLPNDRFSAERPEGSISTLTIQRTEQRDSAMYRCASSPPGQGLPGELFFGEGSRLTVL.

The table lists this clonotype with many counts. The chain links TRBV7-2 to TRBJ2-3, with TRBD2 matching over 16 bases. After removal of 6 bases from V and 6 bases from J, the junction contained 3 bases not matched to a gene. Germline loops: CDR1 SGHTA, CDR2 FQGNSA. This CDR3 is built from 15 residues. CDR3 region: CASSRGLAGGDTQYF. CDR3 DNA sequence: TGTGCCAGCAGTCGGGGACTAGCGGGAGGGGATACGCAGTATTTT.

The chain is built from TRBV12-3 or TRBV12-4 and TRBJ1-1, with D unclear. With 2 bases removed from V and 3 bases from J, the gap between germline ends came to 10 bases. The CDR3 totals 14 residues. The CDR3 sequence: CASSLPSTDTEAFF. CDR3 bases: TGTGCCAGCAGTTTACCCAGCACGGACACTGAAGCTTTCTTT.

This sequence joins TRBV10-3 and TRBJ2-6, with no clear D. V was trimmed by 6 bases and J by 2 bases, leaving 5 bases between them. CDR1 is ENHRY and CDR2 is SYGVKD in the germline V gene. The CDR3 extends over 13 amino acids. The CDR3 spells CAIRNAGANVLTF. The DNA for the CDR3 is TGTGCCATCAGAAACGCTGGGGCCAACGTCCTGACTTTC.

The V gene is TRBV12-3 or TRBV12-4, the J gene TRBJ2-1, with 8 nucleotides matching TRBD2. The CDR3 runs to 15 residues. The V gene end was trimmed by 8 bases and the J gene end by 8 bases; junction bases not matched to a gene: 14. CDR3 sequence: CASRRGVAGFDEQFF. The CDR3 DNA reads TGTGCCAGCCGACGTGGGGTAGCGGGATTCGATGAGCAGTTCTTC.

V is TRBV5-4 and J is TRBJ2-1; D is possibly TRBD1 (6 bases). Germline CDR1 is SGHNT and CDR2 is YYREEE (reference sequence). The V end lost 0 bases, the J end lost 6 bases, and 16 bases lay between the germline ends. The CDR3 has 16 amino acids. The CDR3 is CASSLEQGEGSNEQFF. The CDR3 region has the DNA TGTGCCAGCAGCTTGGAACAGGGAGAAGGAAGCAATGAGCAGTTCTTC. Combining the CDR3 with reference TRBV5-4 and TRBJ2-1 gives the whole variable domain ETGVTQSPTHLIKTRGQQVTLRCSSQSGHNTVSWYQQALGQGPQFIFQYYREEENGRGNFPPRFSGLQFPNYSSELNVNALELDDSALYLCASSLEQGEGSNEQFFGPGTRLTVL.

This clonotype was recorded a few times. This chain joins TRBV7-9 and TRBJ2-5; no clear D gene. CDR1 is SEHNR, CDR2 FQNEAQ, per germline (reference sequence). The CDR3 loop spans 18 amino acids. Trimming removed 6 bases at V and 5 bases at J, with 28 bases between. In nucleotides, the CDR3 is TGTGCCAGCAGTGCCGGCACTTTTGACGTCGTAGGATTCGAGACCCAGTACTTC. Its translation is CASSAGTFDVVGFETQYF.

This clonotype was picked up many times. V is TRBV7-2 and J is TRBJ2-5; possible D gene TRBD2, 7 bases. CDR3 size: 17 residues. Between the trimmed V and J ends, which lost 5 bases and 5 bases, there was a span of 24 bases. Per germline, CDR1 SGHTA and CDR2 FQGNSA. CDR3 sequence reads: CASSRYALGGGRETQYF. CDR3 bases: TGTGCCAGCAGCCGATATGCCCTGGGGGGGGGCAGGGAGACCCAGTACTTC.